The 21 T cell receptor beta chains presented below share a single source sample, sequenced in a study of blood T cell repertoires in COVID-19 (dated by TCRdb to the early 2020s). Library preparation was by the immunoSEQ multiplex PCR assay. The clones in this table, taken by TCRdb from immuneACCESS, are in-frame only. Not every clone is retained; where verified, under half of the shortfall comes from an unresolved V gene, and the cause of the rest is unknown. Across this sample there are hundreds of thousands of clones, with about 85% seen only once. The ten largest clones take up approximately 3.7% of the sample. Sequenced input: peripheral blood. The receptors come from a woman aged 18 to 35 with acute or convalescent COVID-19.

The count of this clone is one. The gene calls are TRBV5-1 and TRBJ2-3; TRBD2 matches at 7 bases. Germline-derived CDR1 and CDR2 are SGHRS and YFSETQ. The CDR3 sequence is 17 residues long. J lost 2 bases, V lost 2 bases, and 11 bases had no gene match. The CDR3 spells CASSLLASGAYTDTQYF. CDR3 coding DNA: TGCGCCAGCAGCTTACTGGCTAGCGGAGCGTACACAGATACGCAGTATTTT.

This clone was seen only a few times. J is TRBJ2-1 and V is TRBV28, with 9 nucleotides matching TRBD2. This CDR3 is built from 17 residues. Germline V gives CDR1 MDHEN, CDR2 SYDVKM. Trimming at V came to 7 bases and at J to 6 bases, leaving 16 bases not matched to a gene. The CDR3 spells CASTPWASGTLTNEQFF. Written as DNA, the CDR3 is TGTGCCAGCACTCCCTGGGCTAGCGGGACCCTTACCAATGAGCAGTTCTTC.

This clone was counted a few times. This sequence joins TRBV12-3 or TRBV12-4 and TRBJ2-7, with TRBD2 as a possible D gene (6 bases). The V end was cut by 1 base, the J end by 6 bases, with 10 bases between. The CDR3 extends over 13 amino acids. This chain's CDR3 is CASSLVGGFEQYF. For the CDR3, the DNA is TGTGCCAGCAGTTTAGTGGGGGGATTCGAGCAGTACTTC.

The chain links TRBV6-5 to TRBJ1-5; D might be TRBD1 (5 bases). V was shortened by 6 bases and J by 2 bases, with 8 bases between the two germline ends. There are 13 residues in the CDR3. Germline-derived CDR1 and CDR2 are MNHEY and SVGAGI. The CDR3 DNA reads TGTGCCAGCAGGGGGCGCGGCAATCAGCCCCAGCATTTT. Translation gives CASRGRGNQPQHF.

CDR3 in DNA: TGTGCCAGCAGTTCCCGGGGACAGGGATTCTATGGCTACACCTTC. Amino acid sequence: CASSSRGQGFYGYTF. The chain recombines TRBV27 with TRBJ1-2; TRBD1 matches at 9 bases. The CDR3 length is 15 residues. J was trimmed by 4 bases and V by 4 bases; bases with no gene match: 7. Germline CDR1 reads MNHEY; CDR2 reads SMNVEV (reference sequence).

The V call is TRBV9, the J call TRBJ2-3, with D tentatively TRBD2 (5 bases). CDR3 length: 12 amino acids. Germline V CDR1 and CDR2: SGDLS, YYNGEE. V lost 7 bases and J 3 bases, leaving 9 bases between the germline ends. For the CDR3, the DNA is TGTGCCAGCGGACCGGGAACAGATACGCAGTATTTT. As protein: CASGPGTDTQYF. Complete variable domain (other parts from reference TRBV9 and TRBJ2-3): DSGVTQTPKHLITATGQRVTLRCSPRSGDLSVYWYQQSLDQGLQFLIQYYNGEERAKGNILERFSAQQFPDLHSELNLSSLELGDSALYFCASGPGTDTQYFGPGTRLTVL.

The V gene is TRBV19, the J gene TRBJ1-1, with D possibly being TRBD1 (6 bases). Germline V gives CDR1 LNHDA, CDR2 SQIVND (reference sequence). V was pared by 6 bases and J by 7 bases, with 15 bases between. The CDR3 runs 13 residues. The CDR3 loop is CASSNYRVGEAFF. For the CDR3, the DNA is TGTGCCAGTAGCAACTACAGGGTCGGTGAAGCTTTCTTT.

The CDR3 loop is CASSPGAGPYGYTF. The CDR3 region has the DNA TGTGCCAGCAGCCCCGGCGCTGGGCCCTATGGCTACACCTTC. This chain uses TRBV11-2 with TRBJ1-2; D gene unclear. Germline assignment: CDR1 SGHAT and CDR2 FQNNGV. Trimming stripped 5 bases from V and 4 bases from J, with 14 bases between. The CDR3 is 14 amino acids.

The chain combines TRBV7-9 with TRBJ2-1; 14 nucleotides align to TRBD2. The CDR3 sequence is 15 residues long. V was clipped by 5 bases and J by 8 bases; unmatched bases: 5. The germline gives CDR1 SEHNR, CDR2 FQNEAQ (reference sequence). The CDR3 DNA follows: TGTGCCAGCAGCCTCGGGACTAGCGGGGGTGATGAGCAGTTCTTC. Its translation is CASSLGTSGGDEQFF.

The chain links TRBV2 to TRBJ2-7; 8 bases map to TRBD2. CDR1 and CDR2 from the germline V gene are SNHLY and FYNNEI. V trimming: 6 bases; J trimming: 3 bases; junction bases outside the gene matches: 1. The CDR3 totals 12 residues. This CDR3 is CASRTSGYEQYF. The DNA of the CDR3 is TGTGCCAGCAGAACTAGCGGCTACGAGCAGTACTTC.

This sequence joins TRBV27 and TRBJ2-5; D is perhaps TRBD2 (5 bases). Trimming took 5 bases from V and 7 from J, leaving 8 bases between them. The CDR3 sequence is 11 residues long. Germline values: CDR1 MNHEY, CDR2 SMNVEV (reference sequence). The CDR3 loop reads CASSGLGTQYF. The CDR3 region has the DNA TGTGCCAGCAGTGGACTGGGGACCCAGTACTTC.

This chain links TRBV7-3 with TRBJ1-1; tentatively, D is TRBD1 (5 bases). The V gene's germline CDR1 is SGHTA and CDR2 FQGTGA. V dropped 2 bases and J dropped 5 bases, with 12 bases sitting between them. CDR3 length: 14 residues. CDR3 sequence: CASSLDPEGTEAFF. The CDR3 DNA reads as TGTGCCAGCAGCTTAGACCCGGAGGGGACTGAAGCTTTCTTT.

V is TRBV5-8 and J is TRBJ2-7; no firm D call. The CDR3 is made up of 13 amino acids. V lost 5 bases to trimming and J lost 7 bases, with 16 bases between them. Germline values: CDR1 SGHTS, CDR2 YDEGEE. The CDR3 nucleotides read TGTGCCAGCAGGGTGCGGTCTGACGGGGAGCAGTACTTC. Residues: CASRVRSDGEQYF.

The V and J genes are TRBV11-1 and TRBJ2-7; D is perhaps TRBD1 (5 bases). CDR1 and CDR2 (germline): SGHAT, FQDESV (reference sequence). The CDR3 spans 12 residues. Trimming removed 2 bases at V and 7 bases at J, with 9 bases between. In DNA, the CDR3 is TGTGCCAGCAGCTTACAGGGTTGGGAGCAGTACTTC. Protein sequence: CASSLQGWEQYF.

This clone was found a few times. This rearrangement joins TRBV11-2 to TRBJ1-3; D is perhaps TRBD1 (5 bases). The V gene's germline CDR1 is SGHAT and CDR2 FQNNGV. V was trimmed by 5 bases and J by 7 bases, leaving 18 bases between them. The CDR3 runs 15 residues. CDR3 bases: TGTGCCAGCAGCCTTTATTCCATGGCAGGGAACACCATATATTTT. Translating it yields CASSLYSMAGNTIYF.

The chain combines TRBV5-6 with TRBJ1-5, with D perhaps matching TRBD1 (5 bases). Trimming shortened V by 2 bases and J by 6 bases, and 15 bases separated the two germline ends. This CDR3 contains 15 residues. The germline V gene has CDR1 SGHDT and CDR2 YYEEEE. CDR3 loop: CASSLSTTGGQPQHF. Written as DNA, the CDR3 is TGTGCCAGCAGCTTAAGCACAACGGGGGGTCAGCCCCAGCATTTT.

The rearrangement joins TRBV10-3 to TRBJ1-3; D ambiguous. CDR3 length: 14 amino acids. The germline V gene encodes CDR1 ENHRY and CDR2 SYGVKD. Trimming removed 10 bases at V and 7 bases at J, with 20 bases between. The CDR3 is CASEPLGRRNTIYF. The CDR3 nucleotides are TGTGCCAGCGAGCCCTTGGGGAGACGGAACACCATATATTTT.

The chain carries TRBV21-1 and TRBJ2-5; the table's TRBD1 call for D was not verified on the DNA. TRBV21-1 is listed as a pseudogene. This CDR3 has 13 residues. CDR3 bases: TGTGCCAGCAGCCCCTCAGGGCAAGAGACCCAGTACTTC. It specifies CASSPSGQETQYF.

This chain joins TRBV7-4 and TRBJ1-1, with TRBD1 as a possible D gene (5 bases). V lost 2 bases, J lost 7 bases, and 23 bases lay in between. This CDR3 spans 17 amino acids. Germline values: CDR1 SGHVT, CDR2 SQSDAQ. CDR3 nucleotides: TGTGCCAGCAGCTTAACCCCCCTCAGGGCTCCACCAATTGAAGCTTTCTTT. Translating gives CASSLTPLRAPPIEAFF.

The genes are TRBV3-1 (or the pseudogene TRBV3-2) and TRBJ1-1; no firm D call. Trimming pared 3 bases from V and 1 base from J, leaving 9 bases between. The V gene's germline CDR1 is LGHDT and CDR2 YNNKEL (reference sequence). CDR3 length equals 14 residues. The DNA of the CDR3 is TGTGCCAGCAGCCATTCAGGCCGGAACACTGAAGCTTTCTTT. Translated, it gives CASSHSGRNTEAFF.

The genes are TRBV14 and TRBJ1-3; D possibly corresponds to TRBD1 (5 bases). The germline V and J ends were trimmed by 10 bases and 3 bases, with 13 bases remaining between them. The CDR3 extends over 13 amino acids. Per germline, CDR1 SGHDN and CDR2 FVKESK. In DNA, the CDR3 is TGTGCCACCCACCGGGGGATTGGAAACACCATATATTTT. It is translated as CATHRGIGNTIYF.